The rows below give T cell receptor beta chains drawn from one sample of a study of T cells after yellow fever vaccination. MiXCR, applied by TCRdb to the 5' RACE reads, yields one record per CDR3 protein. This sample has about 260,000 distinct CDR3 sequences; around 4.9% occur once, and the top ten carry around 3.5%. The sequencing used CD4+ T cells sorted from PBMCs, collected on the day of the yellow fever booster vaccination. Receptors originate from a man aged 18-30 years who received the YFV17D yellow fever vaccine. Each CDR3 is given with its conserved first and last residue. A D gene is named only where the DNA matches it firmly. Clone sizes are given selectively: once, few, many, or a class where the clone is expanded.

j_gene,d_gene,v_gene,abundance,len,CDR3aa,CDR3nt
TRBJ1-2,TRBD1,TRBV25-1,-,14,CASSEQGAYYGYTF,TGTGCCAGCAGTGAACAGGGGGCTTACTATGGCTACACCTTC
TRBJ1-1,TRBD1,TRBV4-2,many,18,CASSQDWRRQGAVAEAFF,TGTGCCAGCAGCCAAGATTGGCGGCGACAGGGGGCGGTCGCTGAAGCTTTCTTT
TRBJ1-5,TRBD1,TRBV5-6,few,22,CASSLWVSPGQGPFYSNQPQHF,TGTGCCAGCAGCTTGTGGGTCTCTCCGGGACAGGGGCCCTTTTATAGCAATCAGCCCCAGCATTTT
TRBJ2-2,-,TRBV5-1,few,15,CASSFVLQNTGELFF,TGCGCCAGCAGCTTCGTATTACAAAACACCGGGGAGCTGTTTTTT
TRBJ2-5,-,TRBV20-1,-,14,CSPRRGGGQETQYF,TGCAGTCCAAGAAGAGGGGGAGGACAAGAGACCCAGTACTTC
TRBJ1-6,-,TRBV5-6,-,12,CASAGYNSPLHF,TGTGCCAGCGCAGGGTATAATTCACCCCTCCACTTT
TRBJ2-3,-,TRBV11-2,-,14,CASSLRQIADTQYF,TGTGCCAGCAGCTTACGCCAGATCGCAGATACGCAGTATTTT
TRBJ2-1,-,TRBV6-6,few,14,CASSPGGQRNEQFF,TGTGCCAGCAGTCCGGGCGGGCAGAGAAATGAGCAGTTCTTC
TRBJ1-5,-,TRBV4-2,-,15,CASSQEIFSTQPQHF,TGTGCCAGCAGCCAAGAGATCTTTTCCACTCAGCCCCAGCATTTT
TRBJ2-1,TRBD1,TRBV24-1,few,15,CATSAGQGYYNEQFF,TGTGCCACCAGTGCCGGACAGGGGTACTACAATGAGCAGTTCTTC
TRBJ1-5,-,TRBV12-3/TRBV12-4,-,15,CASSLGRRQNQPQHF,TGTGCCAGCAGTTTAGGGCGCAGGCAAAATCAGCCCCAGCATTTT
TRBJ1-2,-,TRBV7-3,few,19,CASSSNHPGPLNLGYGYTF,TGTGCCAGCAGCTCGAACCATCCGGGACCGTTAAACTTGGGCTATGGCTACACCTTC
TRBJ1-2,-,TRBV12-3/TRBV12-4,-,16,CASSLRVAGDIYGYTF,TGTGCCAGCAGTTTAAGGGTCGCCGGTGATATCTATGGCTACACCTTC
TRBJ2-3,-,TRBV7-9,-,11,CASSDHHTQYF,TGTGCCAGCAGCGATCACCATACGCAGTATTTT
TRBJ1-1,-,TRBV5-1,many,13,CASSLDRATEAFF,TGCGCCAGCAGCTTGGACAGGGCCACTGAAGCTTTCTTT
TRBJ2-7,-,TRBV4-3,many,17,CASSQTQGGVLIYEQYF,TGCGCCAGCAGCCAAACCCAGGGCGGGGTACTCATCTACGAGCAGTACTTC